This is a list of T cell receptor beta chains from one sample in a study of control samples from healthy donors and cancer patients. Using immunoSEQ multiplex PCR, the repertoire was profiled, and TCRdb retains in-frame clones only, with some absent. The repertoire has about 140,000 clones, approximately 94% of them found once; the top ten carry roughly 13%. The sample taken for sequencing was blood. The receptors were gathered from a man in his forties in good health. Each CDR3 is given with its conserved first and last residue. Fields, in order: clone size, V gene, D gene, J gene, CDR3 DNA, CDR3 protein. The D gene is left open where the match is weak. Size is omitted from some rows. Given values are once, few, many or a class for expanded clones.

-	TRBV6-6	TRBD2	TRBJ2-3	TGTGCCAGCAGTTCCCCAGCGGGAGTAGATACGCAGTATTTT	CASSSPAGVDTQYF
-	TRBV4-1	-	TRBJ2-2	TGCGCCAGCAGCCTCCTAGACAGGGGAGGGACCGGGGAGCTGTTTTTT	CASSLLDRGGTGELFF
-	TRBV11-2	TRBD1	TRBJ2-3	TGTGCCAGCAGCCTAGGGCGAGGGACAGGGATCACAGATACGCAGTATTTT	CASSLGRGTGITDTQYF
-	TRBV19	TRBD2	TRBJ2-5	TGTGCCAGTAGTTTAGCGGGGTGGGAGACCCAGTACTTC	CASSLAGWETQYF
-	TRBV2	-	TRBJ1-1	TGTGCCAGCAGTCTAGGGGGGGAAGCTTTCTTT	CASSLGGEAFF
-	TRBV7-9	-	TRBJ1-1	TGTGCCAGCAGCCCACCGACAGCCACTGAAGCTTTCTTT	CASSPPTATEAFF
-	TRBV7-8	-	TRBJ1-1	TGTGCCAGCAGGCGTCCTTTGGTTGGGAACACTGAAGCTTTCTTT	CASRRPLVGNTEAFF
-	TRBV14	-	TRBJ1-2	TGTGCCAGCAGCCAAGATAGAACGGGCGGCGGAACCTTC	CASSQDRTGGGTF
once	TRBV15	-	TRBJ1-5	TGTGCCACCAGCAGAGATTGGCGGGTTAGCAATCAGCCCCAGCATTTT	CATSRDWRVSNQPQHF
-	TRBV23-1	TRBD1	TRBJ1-2	TGCGCCAGCAGTCAACCGGGACAGGGTAAATATGGCTACACCTTC	CASSQPGQGKYGYTF
-	TRBV3-1/TRBV3-2	-	TRBJ1-4	TGTGCCAGCAGCCTTGGGTTCGGTAATGAAAAACTGTTTTTT	CASSLGFGNEKLFF
-	TRBV28	-	TRBJ1-1	TGTGCCAGCAGTTTCATAACACAGACAGGAGAGGGAATGAACACTGAAGCTTTCTTT	CASSFITQTGEGMNTEAFF
-	TRBV5-1	TRBD1	TRBJ2-7	TGCGCCAGCAGCTTGTCGGGACAGGGGTCTACGAACGAGCAGTACTTC	CASSLSGQGSTNEQYF
-	TRBV19	TRBD2	TRBJ2-7	TGTGCCAGTAGGTACAAAATAGCGGGGGGCTACGAGCAGTACTTC	CASRYKIAGGYEQYF
-	TRBV10-3	TRBD1	TRBJ1-2	TGTGCCATCAGACTAACAGGGGGAGACGGCTACACCTTC	CAIRLTGGDGYTF
-	TRBV5-6	-	TRBJ1-2	TGTGCCAGCAGCGAAGTTGCGGGGGGACATGGCTACACCTTC	CASSEVAGGHGYTF
-	TRBV3-1/TRBV3-2	TRBD1	TRBJ2-3	TGTGCCAGCAGCCAAGACAGGGGGCTTAGCACAGATACGCAGTATTTT	CASSQDRGLSTDTQYF
-	TRBV18	-	TRBJ1-2	TGTGCCAGCTCACCGGAACTTTCCGTAGCAGCTAACTATGGCTACACCTTC	CASSPELSVAANYGYTF
-	TRBV13	-	TRBJ1-3	TGTGCCAGCAGCCAATTGGGACAAGGAAACACCATATATTTT	CASSQLGQGNTIYF
-	TRBV7-9	-	TRBJ2-1	TGTGCCAGCACCGTCTCGACCGTGAACAATGAGCAGTTCTTC	CASTVSTVNNEQFF
-	TRBV13	-	TRBJ1-5	TGTGCCAGCAGCCAACGGGGGGCCAATCAGCCCCAGCATTTT	CASSQRGANQPQHF
-	TRBV7-9	-	TRBJ1-4	TGTGCCAGCAGCTTAGAGGGCCCGTATCTGTTTTTT	CASSLEGPYLFF
-	TRBV6-2/TRBV6-3	-	TRBJ1-6	TGTGCCAGCAGTTACGTGAATTCACCCCTCCACTTT	CASSYVNSPLHF
-	TRBV3-1/TRBV3-2	TRBD1	TRBJ1-4	TGTGCCAGCAGCCAAACCGGGACAGGGGTTGAAAAACTGTTTTTT	CASSQTGTGVEKLFF
-	TRBV28	-	TRBJ1-1	TGTGCCAGCAGCTTAGGACAGTTTGAAGCTTTCTTT	CASSLGQFEAFF
few	TRBV6-5	TRBD2	TRBJ2-5	TGTGCCAGCAGTTATTTAGCGGGGGGGCCAGAGACCCAGTACTTC	CASSYLAGGPETQYF
-	TRBV10-3	-	TRBJ2-3	TGTGCCATCACCCGGTCTCCCGGCACAGATACGCAGTATTTT	CAITRSPGTDTQYF
-	TRBV5-4	TRBD1	TRBJ1-1	TGTGCCAGCAGCTTACAGGGGCTATACACTGAAGCTTTCTTT	CASSLQGLYTEAFF
-	TRBV10-3	TRBD2	TRBJ2-2	TGTGCCATCAGGAGAGGGCGGGAGGACACCGGGGAGCTGTTTTTT	CAIRRGREDTGELFF
-	TRBV12-3/TRBV12-4	-	TRBJ1-5	TGTGCCAGCAGAGCCCGCCTGAATCAGCCCCAGCATTTT	CASRARLNQPQHF
-	TRBV3-1/TRBV3-2	-	TRBJ2-7	TGTGCCAGCAGCCGGACGGAGGAGCTCTCCTACGAGCAGTACTTC	CASSRTEELSYEQYF
-	TRBV6-5	-	TRBJ2-5	TGTGCCAGCAGTTACTTTCCGGCTACCTACTTC	CASSYFPATYF
-	TRBV27	-	TRBJ2-1	TGTGCCAGCAGTTTTATGGCGTCAGTCGATGAGCAGTTCTTC	CASSFMASVDEQFF
few	TRBV4-2	-	TRBJ2-6	TGTGCCAGCAGCCAAGATAAAGGCTCTGGGGCCAACGTCCTGACTTTC	CASSQDKGSGANVLTF
-	TRBV5-6	TRBD1	TRBJ2-1	TGTGCCAGCAGCTTGACAATAATGACAGGGACCTACAATGAGCAGTTCTTC	CASSLTIMTGTYNEQFF
-	TRBV7-9	-	TRBJ1-5	TGTGCCAGCAGCACATCAGAGATAGGCAGGGGCTGGGTTAGCAATCAGCCCCAGCATTTT	CASSTSEIGRGWVSNQPQHF
-	TRBV9	-	TRBJ2-2	TGTGCCAGCAGCGTAACTTTGGCCCAGAACACCGGGGAGCTGTTTTTT	CASSVTLAQNTGELFF
-	TRBV6-5	-	TRBJ1-3	TGTGCCAGCAGAGGACGGAACTCTGGAAACACCATATATTTT	CASRGRNSGNTIYF
-	TRBV10-3	TRBD2	TRBJ2-4	TGTGCCATCAGTGAGGGAACTAGCGGGGGAACCAAAAACATTCAGTACTTC	CAISEGTSGGTKNIQYF
-	TRBV7-9	-	TRBJ2-1	TGTGCCACCTCGAACGTGGACGAGCAGTTCTTC	CATSNVDEQFF
-	TRBV27	-	TRBJ1-2	TGTGCCAGCAGTTTTGACAGCAACTATGGCTACACCTTC	CASSFDSNYGYTF
-	TRBV7-9	TRBD2	TRBJ2-3	TGTGCCAGCAGTCCAGGACTAGCGGGGGCCGTCACAGATACGCAGTATTTT	CASSPGLAGAVTDTQYF
-	TRBV15	-	TRBJ1-5	TGTGCCACCAGCAGAAGGGACTTTCTTCAATCAGCGCCCCAGCATTTT	CATSRRDFLQSAPQHF
-	TRBV6-5	-	TRBJ1-5	TGTGCCAGCAGCCTGGGCCAGTTTAGCAATCAGCCCCAGCATTTT	CASSLGQFSNQPQHF
-	TRBV29-1	-	TRBJ1-2	TGCAGCGTTGAGCGGAGGGAAGTGGACTATGGCTACACCTTC	CSVERREVDYGYTF
-	TRBV7-9	-	TRBJ1-4	TGTGCCAGCAGCTTGGTAGACAGATTCAGTAATGAAAAACTGTTTTTT	CASSLVDRFSNEKLFF